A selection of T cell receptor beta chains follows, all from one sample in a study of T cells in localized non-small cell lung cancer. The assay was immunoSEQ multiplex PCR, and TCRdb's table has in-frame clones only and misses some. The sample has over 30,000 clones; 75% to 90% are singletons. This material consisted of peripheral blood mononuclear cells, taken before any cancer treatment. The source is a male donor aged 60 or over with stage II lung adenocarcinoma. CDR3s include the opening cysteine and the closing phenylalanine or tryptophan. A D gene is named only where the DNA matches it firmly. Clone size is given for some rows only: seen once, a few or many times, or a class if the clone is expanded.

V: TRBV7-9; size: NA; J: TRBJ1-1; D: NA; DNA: TGTGCCAGCAGCTTCTCCACGGGGACCACTGAAGCTTTCTTT; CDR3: CASSFSTGTTEAFF
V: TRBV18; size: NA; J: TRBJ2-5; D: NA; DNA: TGTGCCAGCTCACCACCAAGTGAGGAGACCCAGTACTTC; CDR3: CASSPPSEETQYF
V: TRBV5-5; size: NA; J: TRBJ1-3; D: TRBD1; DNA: TGTGCCAGCAGTTTAGGACAGGTGTACTCTGGAAACACCATATATTTT; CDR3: CASSLGQVYSGNTIYF
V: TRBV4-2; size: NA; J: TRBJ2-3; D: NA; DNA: TGTGCCAGCAGCCCGACTGACAGGAACACAGATACGCAGTATTTT; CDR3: CASSPTDRNTDTQYF
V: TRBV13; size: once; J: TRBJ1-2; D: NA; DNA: TGTGCCAGCAGCTTAGGCGGGCGGCGGGACACCTTC; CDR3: CASSLGGRRDTF
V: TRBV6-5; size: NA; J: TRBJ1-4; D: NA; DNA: TGTGCCAGCAGGCTCTCTGGGGGGGTGGGTGAAAAACTGTTTTTT; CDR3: CASRLSGGVGEKLFF
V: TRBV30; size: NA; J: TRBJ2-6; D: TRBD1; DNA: TGTGCCTTCCAACAGGGGGCAGCTGGGGCCAACGTCCTGACTTTC; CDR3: CAFQQGAAGANVLTF
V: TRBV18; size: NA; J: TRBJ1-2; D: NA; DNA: TGTGCCAGCTCACCAGGCGGATATCGCGGCTACACCTTC; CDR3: CASSPGGYRGYTF
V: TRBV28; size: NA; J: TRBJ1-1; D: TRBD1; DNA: TGTGCCAGCAATCAGGGGGCGGACACTGAAGCTTTCTTT; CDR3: CASNQGADTEAFF
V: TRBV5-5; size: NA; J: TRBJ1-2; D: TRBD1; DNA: TGTGCCAGCAGCTTGGGGACAGGGGGCTCTGGCTACACCTTC; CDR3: CASSLGTGGSGYTF
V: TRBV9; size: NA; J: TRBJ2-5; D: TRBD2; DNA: TGTGCCAGCAGCCCCCCGACCGGGGGACTACAAGAGACCCAGTACTTC; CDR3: CASSPPTGGLQETQYF